This TCR beta chain is from a study of blood T cell repertoires in COVID-19. The overall study: The samples span acute and convalescent COVID-19 from the United States, Italy and Spain. Sources were T cells, B-cell-depleted T cells, or PBMCs; the material itself was cDNA or gDNA.

Original analysis: Amplification of reference gene primers was used by the study to estimate nucleated cell counts. Method: immunoSEQ multiplex PCR; TCRdb's copy keeps in-frame clones and lacks some. Clone size and the V and J calls come from that table; the DNA yielded D and trimming. The table lists 200,000 to 300,000 clones, about nine tenths of them singletons, with approximately 4.3% in the top ten. CDR3 length: 13 residues. V was pared by 0 bases and J by 3 bases, with 6 bases between. Germline values: CDR1 SGHRS, CDR2 YFSETQ. This chain joins TRBV5-1 and TRBJ2-5, with D hard to call. Sequenced material: peripheral blood. The origin of this receptor is a man aged 60-69 years who had recovered from COVID-19. The DNA for the CDR3 is TGCGCCAGCAGCTTGGTGCAGAAAGAGACCCAGTACTTC. It codes for CASSLVQKETQYF.